The 22 T cell receptor beta chains reported below all come from one sample, sequenced in a study of T-cell reconstitution after alpha-beta-depleted transplantation in children. For TCRbeta, the library was prepared with unique molecular identifiers. MiXCR, applied by TCRdb to the PCR reads, yields one record per CDR3 protein. Altogether approximately 490,000 distinct CDR3 sequences are present, over 9.5% being singletons, with the ten largest covering 2%. The sequenced sample was PBMCs, obtained before TCRalphabeta/CD19-depleted stem cell transplant. The origin of the receptors is a child younger than 10 with inherited bone marrow failure, due to receive a stem cell transplant.

There are a few counts of this clonotype. This sequence joins TRBV28 and TRBJ2-1, with 7 bases lining up with TRBD2. V shed 5 bases, J shed 4 bases, and the junction held 11 bases outside the gene matches. The CDR3 runs to 16 residues. CDR1 and CDR2 from the germline V gene are MDHEN and SYDVKM. The CDR3 spells CASSTSRASGYNEQFF. The CDR3 DNA sequence: TGTGCCAGCAGTACCTCCAGGGCTAGCGGATACAATGAGCAGTTCTTC.

The gene calls are TRBV20-1 and TRBJ2-1; weak D call: TRBD2 (6 bases). V lost 5 bases, J lost 0 bases, and 17 bases lay in between. CDR1 DFQATT and CDR2 SNEGSKA come from the germline V gene (reference sequence). The CDR3 is 16 residues long. The chain's CDR3 is CSASPGTSSSYNEQFF. CDR3 nucleotides: TGCAGTGCTTCCCCCGGGACTTCCAGCTCCTACAATGAGCAGTTCTTC.

This clonotype was observed many times. The chain is built from TRBV5-5 and TRBJ2-5; D might be TRBD1 or TRBD2, each matching 5 bases. Germline loops: CDR1 SGHKS, CDR2 YYEKEE (reference sequence). V lost 5 bases and J lost 5, with 10 bases in between. This CDR3 is built from 12 residues. CDR3 amino acids: CASRRDAETQYF. CDR3 bases: TGTGCCAGCAGGAGGGACGCTGAGACCCAGTACTTC.

This chain joins TRBV19 and TRBJ2-7, with D perhaps matching TRBD1 (5 bases). CDR3 length equals 14 residues. V lost 7 bases, J lost 3 bases, and 16 bases lay in between. Germline CDR1 reads LNHDA; CDR2 reads SQIVND (reference sequence). CDR3 bases: TGTGCCAGTATGCAGGCAGGGCAAAGCTACGAGCAGTACTTC. Residues: CASMQAGQSYEQYF.

The chain couples TRBV28 to TRBJ2-7, with D tentatively TRBD2 (6 bases). The V and J ends lost 3 bases and 2 bases respectively, with 20 bases between them. This CDR3 has 17 residues. Germline V gene data show CDR1 as MDHEN and CDR2 as SYDVKM. The CDR3 region is CASSLGPLRGSTYEQYF. As DNA, the CDR3 is TGTGCCAGCAGTTTGGGTCCTCTCCGGGGGTCCACCTACGAGCAGTACTTC.

At least ten counts were recorded for this clonotype. The chain uses TRBV4-1 and TRBJ2-4; 9 bases map to TRBD2. The CDR3 is made up of 14 amino acids. The ends lost 5 bases at V and 8 bases at J; junction bases unmatched: 7. Germline V gene lookup returns CDR1 MGHRA and CDR2 YSYEKL. As DNA, the CDR3 is TGCGCCAGCAGCTCAGGGACTAGCAAGGACATTCAGTACTTC. As protein: CASSSGTSKDIQYF.

This clonotype was counted ten times or more. One end of the junction is discordant with germline, which a read error may explain. V is TRBV4-3 and J is TRBJ2-7, with 13 bases that match TRBD2. CDR3 size: 17 residues. Germline values: CDR1 LGHNA, CDR2 YSLEER. The CDR3 sequence: CASSLQLAGGPSHEQYF. CDR3 DNA: TGCGCCAGCAGCCTGCAACTAGCGGGAGGGCCCTCCCACGAGCAGTACTTC.

The V gene is TRBV20-1, the J gene TRBJ2-1, with D unresolved. Germline values: CDR1 DFQATT, CDR2 SNEGSKA (reference sequence). V gave up 6 bases and J gave up 10 bases, with 10 bases separating them. The CDR3 consists of 10 residues. Here the CDR3 DNA reads TGCAGTGCCAGGTTTGAGGAGCAGTTCTTC. Translating gives CSARFEEQFF.

The table lists this clonotype with many counts. The gene calls are TRBV9 and TRBJ2-1; 9 bases are a match to TRBD2. Germline V lookup: CDR1 SGDLS, CDR2 YYNGEE. The CDR3 length is 16 residues. V shed 3 bases and J 1 base; nucleotides not matched to a gene: 5. CDR3 loop: CASSAPSGTSYNEQFF. The CDR3 DNA reads as TGTGCCAGCAGCGCACCTAGCGGGACGTCCTACAATGAGCAGTTCTTC.

This clonotype has at least ten counts. The chain recombines TRBV11-2 with TRBJ2-1, with D perhaps given as TRBD1 or TRBD2 (5 bases each). Deletions cut 2 bases from V and 5 bases from J, with 13 bases between. The germline gives CDR1 SGHAT, CDR2 FQNNGV. There are 15 residues in the CDR3. The CDR3, as DNA: TGTGCCAGCAGCTTAATGCCAGGGAGTGACAATGAGCAGTTCTTC. Translation gives CASSLMPGSDNEQFF.

This clonotype was counted many times. The chain carries TRBV12-5 and TRBJ2-1; weak D call: TRBD1 (6 bases). The length of the CDR3 is 14 residues. Germline-derived CDR1 and CDR2 are LGHNT and FRNRAP. V was clipped by 3 bases and J by 4 bases, with 10 bases between them. The CDR3, as DNA: TGTGCTAGTGGTTTAGGGCAGGGGTACAATGAGCAGTTCTTC. Translated, it gives CASGLGQGYNEQFF.

This clonotype was recorded at least ten times. The V gene is TRBV7-2, the J gene TRBJ2-3; D is unresolved. This CDR3 has 13 amino acids. V lost 5 bases and J 6 bases, leaving 12 bases between the germline ends. Germline assignment: CDR1 SGHTA and CDR2 FQGNSA. CDR3 DNA: TGTGCCAGCAGCGAGAGAGTTGAGGATACGCAGTATTTT. The encoded protein is CASSERVEDTQYF.

Note on this clonotype: An end of the junction does not agree with germline; a read error may underlie this. This chain joins TRBV2 and TRBJ2-6, with D tentatively TRBD2 (5 bases). In germline, CDR1 is SNHLY, CDR2 FYNNEI. The CDR3 is made up of 18 amino acids. The CDR3 nucleotides are TGTACCAGCAGTTTATTAGCAGGCGGGTTCTCTGGGGCCAACGTCCTGACTTTC. This encodes CTSSLLAGGFSGANVLTF.

This clonotype showed up many times. The gene calls are TRBV24-1 and TRBJ2-3, with 8 bases lining up with TRBD2. CDR1 is KGHDR and CDR2 is SFDVKD in the germline V gene. The CDR3 runs to 20 residues. V trimming: 5 bases; J trimming: 0 bases; junction bases outside the gene matches: 18. CDR3 loop: CATSATPGGSGRGSTDTQYF. The DNA of the CDR3 is TGTGCCACCAGTGCTACGCCGGGAGGAAGCGGGAGAGGAAGCACAGATACGCAGTATTTT.

This clonotype showed up many times. The chain uses TRBV28 and TRBJ2-3, with TRBD2 identical over 9 bases. This CDR3 has 16 residues. The germline gives CDR1 MDHEN, CDR2 SYDVKM. Losses at the gene ends were 3 bases for V and 4 bases for J; bases not matched to a gene: 8. The CDR3 DNA reads TGTGCCAGCAGTTTCCCCCGAGCGGGAGGCCCAGATACGCAGTATTTT. It encodes CASSFPRAGGPDTQYF.

J is TRBJ2-7 and V is TRBV29-1; TRBD2 aligns across 7 bases. The germline CDR1 and CDR2 sequences are SQVTM and ANQGSEA. The CDR3 has 13 amino acids. Trimming took 4 bases from V and 3 from J; bases not matched to a gene: 6. Here the CDR3 reads CSVVDSGRYEQYF. CDR3 DNA sequence: TGCAGCGTTGTAGATAGCGGGCGCTACGAGCAGTACTTC.

This clonotype was seen repeatedly, ten times or more. The V and J genes are TRBV19 and TRBJ1-1, with D possibly being TRBD1 (5 bases). The CDR3 covers 13 residues. V was shortened by 3 bases and J by 5 bases, with 10 bases between the two germline ends. CDR1 is LNHDA, CDR2 SQIVND, per germline (reference sequence). The CDR3 DNA reads TGTGCCAGTAGTATGGAGGGGCGGACTGAAGCTTTCTTT. Translating it yields CASSMEGRTEAFF.

This clonotype was seen repeatedly, ten times or more. The chain uses TRBV12-3 or TRBV12-4 and TRBJ2-5; tentatively, D is TRBD1 (8 bases). The CDR3 runs to 15 residues. V lost 6 bases and J lost 2, with 16 bases in between. CDR3 in DNA: TGTGCCAGCAGCTCAGGGGGCGGGGGTCAAGAGACCCAGTACTTC. Protein product: CASSSGGGGQETQYF.

In its sample, this clonotype was seen many times. The V and J genes are TRBV3-1 and TRBJ2-7; 8 nucleotides match TRBD1. This CDR3 has 15 residues. V was pared by 3 bases and J by 3 bases, with 7 bases of the junction left unmatched. Germline V gives CDR1 LGHDT, CDR2 YNNKEL (reference sequence). The CDR3: CASSHNRGTGYEQYF. CDR3 nucleotides: TGTGCCAGCAGCCACAACCGAGGGACAGGCTACGAGCAGTACTTC.

The sample holds many counts of this clonotype. The chain carries TRBV30 and TRBJ2-6; TRBD1 is a possible D gene (5 bases). CDR3 length equals 14 residues. V was trimmed by 3 bases and J by 4 bases, leaving 10 bases between them. Germline values: CDR1 GTSNPN, CDR2 SVGIG (reference sequence). This CDR3 is CAWSQGAGANVLTF. DNA of the CDR3: TGTGCCTGGAGCCAAGGGGCGGGGGCCAACGTCCTGACTTTC.

This clonotype was counted ten times or more. The gene calls are TRBV28 and TRBJ2-1; 8 bases are a match to TRBD1. This CDR3 has 15 amino acids. Germline lookup yields CDR1 MDHEN and CDR2 SYDVKM. Trimming cost V 6 bases and J 5 bases; bases outside gene matches: 9. The CDR3 is CASSPDREINNEQFF. CDR3 DNA: TGTGCCAGCAGCCCGGACAGGGAGATTAACAATGAGCAGTTCTTC.

This clonotype was seen at least ten times. V is TRBV28 and J is TRBJ2-4; TRBD2 matches at 12 bases. The CDR3 length is 16 residues. V lost 7 bases to trimming and J lost 0 bases; unmatched junction nucleotides: 4. Germline V gene sequence: CDR1 MDHEN, CDR2 SYDVKM. CDR3 amino acids: CASTRGLAGAKNIQYF. The CDR3 bases are TGTGCCAGCACTAGGGGACTAGCGGGAGCCAAAAACATTCAGTACTTC.